This record covers a single TCR beta chain. These data belong to a study of blood T cell repertoires in COVID-19. Whole-study context: From T cells, B-cell-depleted T cells, or PBMCs came the material, which was cDNA or gDNA.

Per the authors' pipeline: Amplifying reference gene primers gave estimates of nucleated cell counts. The assay was immunoSEQ multiplex PCR, and TCRdb's table has in-frame clones only and misses some. D and trimming come from the DNA, and the V and J calls and clone size come from that table. Of fewer than 300,000 clones listed, about nine tenths are singletons. The source of this sequence is a woman in her thirties with COVID-19, enrolled during active disease. The sequencing sample was made of peripheral blood.

The CDR3 region is CASSLQDRYYEQYF. The CDR3 DNA reads as TGTGCCAGCAGCTTGCAGGACAGATACTACGAGCAGTACTTC. This chain connects TRBV5-5 to TRBJ2-7, with a weak D call TRBD1 (6 bases). The CDR3 totals 14 residues. Germline lookup yields CDR1 SGHKS and CDR2 YYEKEE (reference sequence). Trimming shortened V by 1 base and J by 3 bases, and 11 bases separated the two germline ends.